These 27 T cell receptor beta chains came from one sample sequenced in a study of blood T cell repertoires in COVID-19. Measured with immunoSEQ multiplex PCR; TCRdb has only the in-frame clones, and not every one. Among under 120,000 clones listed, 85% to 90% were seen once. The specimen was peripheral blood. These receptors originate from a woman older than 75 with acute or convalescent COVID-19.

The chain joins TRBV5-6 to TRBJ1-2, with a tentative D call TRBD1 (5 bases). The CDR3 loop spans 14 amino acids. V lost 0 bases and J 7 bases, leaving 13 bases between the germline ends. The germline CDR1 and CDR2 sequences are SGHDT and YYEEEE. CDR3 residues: CASSLEGRVSGYTF. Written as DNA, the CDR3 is TGTGCCAGCAGCTTGGAGGGCAGGGTTAGTGGCTACACCTTC.

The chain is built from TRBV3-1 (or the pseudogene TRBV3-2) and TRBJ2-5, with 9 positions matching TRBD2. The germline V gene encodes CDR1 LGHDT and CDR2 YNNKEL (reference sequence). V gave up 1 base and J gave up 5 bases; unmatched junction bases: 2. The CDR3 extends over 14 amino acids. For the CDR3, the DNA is TGTGCCAGCAGCCAAGGGCTAGCGGGGGAGACCCAGTACTTC. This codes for CASSQGLAGETQYF.

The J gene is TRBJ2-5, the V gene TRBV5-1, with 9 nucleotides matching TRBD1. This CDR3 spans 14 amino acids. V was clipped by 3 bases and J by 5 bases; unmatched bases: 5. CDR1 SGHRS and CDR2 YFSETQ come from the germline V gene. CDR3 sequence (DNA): TGCGCCAGCAGCTCCGGGACAGGGTTTGAGACCCAGTACTTC. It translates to CASSSGTGFETQYF. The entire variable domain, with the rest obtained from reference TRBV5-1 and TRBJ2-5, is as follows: KAGVTQTPRYLIKTRGQQVTLSCSPISGHRSVSWYQQTPGQGLQFLFEYFSETQRNKGNFPGRFSGRQFSNSRSEMNVSTLELGDSALYLCASSSGTGFETQYFGPGTRLLVL.

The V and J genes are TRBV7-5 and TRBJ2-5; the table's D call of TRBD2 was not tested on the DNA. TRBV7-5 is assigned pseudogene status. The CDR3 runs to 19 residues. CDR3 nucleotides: TGTGTCAGAAGCACCTACGGGACTAGCGGGGGGCGAGAAAAAGAGACCCAGTACTTC. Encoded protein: CVRSTYGTSGGREKETQYF.

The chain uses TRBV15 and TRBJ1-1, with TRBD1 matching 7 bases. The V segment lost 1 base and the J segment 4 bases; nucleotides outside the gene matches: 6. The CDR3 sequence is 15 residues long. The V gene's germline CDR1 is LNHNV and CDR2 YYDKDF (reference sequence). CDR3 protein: CATSRARGRITEAFF. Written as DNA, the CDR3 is TGTGCCACCAGCAGAGCAAGGGGGCGCATCACTGAAGCTTTCTTT.

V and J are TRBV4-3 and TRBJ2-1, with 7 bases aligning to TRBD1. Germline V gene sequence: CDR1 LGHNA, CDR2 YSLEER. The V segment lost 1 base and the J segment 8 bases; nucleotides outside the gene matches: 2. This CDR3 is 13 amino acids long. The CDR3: CASSQVGGHEQFF. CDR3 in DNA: TGCGCCAGCAGCCAAGTAGGGGGCCATGAGCAGTTCTTC.

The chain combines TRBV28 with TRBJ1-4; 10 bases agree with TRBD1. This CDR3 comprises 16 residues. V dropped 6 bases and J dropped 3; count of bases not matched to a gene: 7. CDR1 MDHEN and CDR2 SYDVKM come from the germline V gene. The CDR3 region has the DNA TGTGCCAGCAGCCTGGGGACAGGGGACGCTAATGAAAAACTGTTTTTT. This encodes CASSLGTGDANEKLFF.

This CDR3 reads CASSQDTRYNEKLFF. As DNA, the CDR3 is TGCGCCAGCAGCCAAGATACCAGGTATAATGAAAAACTGTTTTTT. The chain carries TRBV4-3 and TRBJ1-4; D call uncertain. The CDR3 has 15 amino acids. CDR1 is LGHNA, CDR2 YSLEER, per germline. Trimming cost V 0 bases and J 4 bases, with 9 bases left between them.

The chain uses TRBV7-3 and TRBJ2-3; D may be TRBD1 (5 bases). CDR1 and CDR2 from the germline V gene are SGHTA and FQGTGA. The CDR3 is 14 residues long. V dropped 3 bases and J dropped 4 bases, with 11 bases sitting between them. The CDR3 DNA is TGTGCCAGCAGCTTCAATCAGGGCCCAGATACGCAGTATTTT. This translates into CASSFNQGPDTQYF.

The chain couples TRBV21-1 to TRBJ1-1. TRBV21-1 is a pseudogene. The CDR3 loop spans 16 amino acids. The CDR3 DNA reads TGTGCCAGCAGCAAAGCGGTTGAGGGTCGGGCCACTGAAGCTTTCTTT. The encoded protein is CASSKAVEGRATEAFF.

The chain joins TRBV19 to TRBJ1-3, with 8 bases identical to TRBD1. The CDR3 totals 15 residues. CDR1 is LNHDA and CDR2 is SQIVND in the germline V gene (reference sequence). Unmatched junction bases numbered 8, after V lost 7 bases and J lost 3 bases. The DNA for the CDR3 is TGTGCCAGTAAACTCGACAGGGGAGGTGGAAACACCATATATTTT. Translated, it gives CASKLDRGGGNTIYF.

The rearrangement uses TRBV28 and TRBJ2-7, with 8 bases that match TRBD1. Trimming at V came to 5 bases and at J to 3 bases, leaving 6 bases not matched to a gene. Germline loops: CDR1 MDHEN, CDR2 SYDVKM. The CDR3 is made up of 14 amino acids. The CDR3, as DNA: TGTGCCAGCAGTCGGGTAGGACAGGGCTACGAGCAGTACTTC. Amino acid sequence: CASSRVGQGYEQYF.

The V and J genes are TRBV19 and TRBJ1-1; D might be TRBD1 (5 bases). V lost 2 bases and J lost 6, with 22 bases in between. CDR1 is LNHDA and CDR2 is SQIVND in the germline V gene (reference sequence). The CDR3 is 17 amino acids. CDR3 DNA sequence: TGTGCCAGTAGTATAAGGCCTCCCCTCCCCTCGGGGGCTGAAGCTTTCTTT. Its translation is CASSIRPPLPSGAEAFF.

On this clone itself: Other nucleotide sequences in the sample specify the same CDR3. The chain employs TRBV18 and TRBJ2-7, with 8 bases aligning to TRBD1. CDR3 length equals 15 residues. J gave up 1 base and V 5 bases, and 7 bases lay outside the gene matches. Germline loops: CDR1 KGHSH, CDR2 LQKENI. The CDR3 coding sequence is TGTGCCAGCTCATCGGACAGGGTGGAATCCTACGAGCAGTACTTC. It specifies CASSSDRVESYEQYF.

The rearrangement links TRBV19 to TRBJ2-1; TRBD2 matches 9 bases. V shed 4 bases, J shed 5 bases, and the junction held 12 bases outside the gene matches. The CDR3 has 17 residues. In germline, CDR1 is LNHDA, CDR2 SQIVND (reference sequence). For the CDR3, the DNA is TGTGCCAGTAGTACGCGCTATACGGGACTAGCAAACAATGAGCAGTTCTTC. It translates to CASSTRYTGLANNEQFF. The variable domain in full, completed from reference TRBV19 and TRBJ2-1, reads DGGITQSPKYLFRKEGQNVTLSCEQNLNHDAMYWYRQDPGQGLRLIYYSQIVNDFQKGDIAEGYSVSREKKESFPLTVTSAQKNPTAFYLCASSTRYTGLANNEQFFGPGTRLTVL.

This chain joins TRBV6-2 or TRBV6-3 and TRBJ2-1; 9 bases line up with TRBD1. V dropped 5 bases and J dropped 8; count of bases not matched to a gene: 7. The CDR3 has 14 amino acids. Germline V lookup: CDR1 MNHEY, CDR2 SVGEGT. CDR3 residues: CASSPGQGHDEQFF. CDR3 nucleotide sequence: TGTGCCAGCAGTCCGGGACAGGGTCACGATGAGCAGTTCTTC.

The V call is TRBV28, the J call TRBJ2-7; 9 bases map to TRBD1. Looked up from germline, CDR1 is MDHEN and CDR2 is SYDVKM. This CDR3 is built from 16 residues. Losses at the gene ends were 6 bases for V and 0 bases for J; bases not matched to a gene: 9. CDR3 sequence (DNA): TGTGCCAGCAGGGGGGGGACAGGGCTCGTCTCCTACGAGCAGTACTTC. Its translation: CASRGGTGLVSYEQYF.

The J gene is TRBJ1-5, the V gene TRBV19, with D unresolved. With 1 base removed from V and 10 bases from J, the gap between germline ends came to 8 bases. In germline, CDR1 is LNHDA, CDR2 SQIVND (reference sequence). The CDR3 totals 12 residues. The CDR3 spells CASSIGVGPQHF. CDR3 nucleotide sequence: TGTGCCAGTAGTATAGGAGTGGGCCCCCAGCATTTT.

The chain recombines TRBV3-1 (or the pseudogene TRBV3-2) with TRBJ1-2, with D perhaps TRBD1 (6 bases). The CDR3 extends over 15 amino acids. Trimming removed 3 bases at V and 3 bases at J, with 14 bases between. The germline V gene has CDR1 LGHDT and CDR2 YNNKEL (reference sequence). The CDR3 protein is CASSQRGSWDYGYTF. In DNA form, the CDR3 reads TGTGCCAGCAGCCAGAGGGGGAGTTGGGACTATGGCTACACCTTC.

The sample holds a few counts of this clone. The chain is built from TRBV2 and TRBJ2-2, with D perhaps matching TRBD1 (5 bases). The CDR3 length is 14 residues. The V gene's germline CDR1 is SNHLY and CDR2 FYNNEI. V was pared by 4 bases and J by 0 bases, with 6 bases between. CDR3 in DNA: TGTGCCAGCAGTGCCAGGGCGAACACCGGGGAGCTGTTTTTT. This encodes CASSARANTGELFF. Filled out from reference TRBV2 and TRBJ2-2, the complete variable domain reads EPEVTQTPSHQVTQMGQEVILRCVPISNHLYFYWYRQILGQKVEFLVSFYNNEISEKSEIFDDQFSVERPDGSNFTLKIRSTKLEDSAMYFCASSARANTGELFFGEGSRLTVL.

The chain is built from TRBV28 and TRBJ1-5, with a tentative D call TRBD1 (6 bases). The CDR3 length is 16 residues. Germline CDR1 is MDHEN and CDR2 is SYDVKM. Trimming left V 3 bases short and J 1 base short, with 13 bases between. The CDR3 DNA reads TGTGCCAGCAGTTTTGGGGGGGGCCCAAGCAATCAGCCCCAGCATTTT. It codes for CASSFGGGPSNQPQHF.

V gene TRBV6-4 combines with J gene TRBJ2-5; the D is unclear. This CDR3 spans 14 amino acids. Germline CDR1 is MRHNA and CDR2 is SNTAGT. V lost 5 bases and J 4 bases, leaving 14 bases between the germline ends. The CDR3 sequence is CASSYRLIRETQYF. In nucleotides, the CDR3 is TGTGCCAGCAGTTATCGGTTAATTCGAGAGACCCAGTACTTC.

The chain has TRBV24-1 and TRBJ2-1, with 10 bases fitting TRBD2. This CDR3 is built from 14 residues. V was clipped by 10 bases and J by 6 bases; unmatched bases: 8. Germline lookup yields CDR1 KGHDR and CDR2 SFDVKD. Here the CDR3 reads CATKKRGGINEQFF. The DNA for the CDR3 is TGTGCCACTAAAAAGCGGGGGGGCATCAATGAGCAGTTCTTC.

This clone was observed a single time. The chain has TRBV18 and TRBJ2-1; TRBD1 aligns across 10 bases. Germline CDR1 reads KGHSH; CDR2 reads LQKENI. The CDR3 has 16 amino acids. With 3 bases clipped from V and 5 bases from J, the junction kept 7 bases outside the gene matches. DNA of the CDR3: TGTGCCAGCTCACCCCCGGGACAGGGGTCCCACAATGAGCAGTTCTTC. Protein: CASSPPGQGSHNEQFF.

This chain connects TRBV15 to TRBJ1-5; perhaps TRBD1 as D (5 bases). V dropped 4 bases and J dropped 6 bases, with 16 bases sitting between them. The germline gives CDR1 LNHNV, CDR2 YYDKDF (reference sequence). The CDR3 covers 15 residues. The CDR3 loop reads CATSNVPRAGQPQHF. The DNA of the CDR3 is TGTGCCACCAGCAATGTCCCCAGGGCTGGTCAGCCCCAGCATTTT.

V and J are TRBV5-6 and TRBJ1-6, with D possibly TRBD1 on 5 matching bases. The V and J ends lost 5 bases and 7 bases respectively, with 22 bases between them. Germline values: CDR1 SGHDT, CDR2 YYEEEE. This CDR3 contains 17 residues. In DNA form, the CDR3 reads TGTGCCAGCAGATCGACGGGGGATGTAGGCCGCAATTCACCCCTCCACTTT. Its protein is CASRSTGDVGRNSPLHF.

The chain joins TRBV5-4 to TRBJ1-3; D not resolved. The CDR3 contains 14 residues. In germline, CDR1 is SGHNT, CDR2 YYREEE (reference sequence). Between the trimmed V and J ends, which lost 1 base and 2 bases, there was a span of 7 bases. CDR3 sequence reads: CASSLRGPGNTIYF. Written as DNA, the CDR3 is TGTGCCAGCAGCTTGCGAGGGCCTGGAAACACCATATATTTT.